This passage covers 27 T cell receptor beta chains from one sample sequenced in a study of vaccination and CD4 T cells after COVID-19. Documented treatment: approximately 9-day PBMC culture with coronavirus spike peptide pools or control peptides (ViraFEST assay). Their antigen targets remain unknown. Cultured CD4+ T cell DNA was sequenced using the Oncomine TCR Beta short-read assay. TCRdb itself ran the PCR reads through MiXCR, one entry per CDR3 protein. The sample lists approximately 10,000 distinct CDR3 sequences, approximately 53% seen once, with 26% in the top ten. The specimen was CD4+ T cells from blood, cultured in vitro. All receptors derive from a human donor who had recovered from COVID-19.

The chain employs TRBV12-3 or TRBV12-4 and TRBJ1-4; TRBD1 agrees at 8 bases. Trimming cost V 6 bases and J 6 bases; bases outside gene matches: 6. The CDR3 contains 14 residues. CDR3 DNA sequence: TGTGCCAGCAGCGGGCGGACAGGGTATGAAAAACTGTTTTTT. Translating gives CASSGRTGYEKLFF.

The chain's CDR3 is CASSSRLAGEWYEQFF. The CDR3 DNA reads TGTGCCAGCAGTTCCCGACTAGCGGGAGAATGGTATGAGCAGTTCTTC. The chain employs TRBV12-3 or TRBV12-4 and TRBJ2-1; TRBD2 matches at 12 bases. The CDR3 is 16 amino acids. V was clipped by 4 bases and J by 8 bases; unmatched bases: 9.

CDR3 sequence (DNA): TGTGCCAGCAGCTATAGGGGAGGGGAGACCCAGTACTTC. It specifies CASSYRGGETQYF. The rearrangement uses TRBV7-2 and TRBJ2-5; 7 nucleotides line up with TRBD2. With 4 bases clipped from V and 5 bases from J, the junction kept 4 bases outside the gene matches. CDR3 length: 13 amino acids. Germline assignment: CDR1 SGHTA and CDR2 FQGNSA. Based on the CDR3 plus reference TRBV7-2 and TRBJ2-5, the full variable domain is GAGVSQSPSNKVTEKGKDVELRCDPISGHTALYWYRQSLGQGLEFLIYFQGNSAPDKSGLPSDRFSAERTGGSVSTLTIQRTQQEDSAVYLCASSYRGGETQYFGPGTRLLVL.

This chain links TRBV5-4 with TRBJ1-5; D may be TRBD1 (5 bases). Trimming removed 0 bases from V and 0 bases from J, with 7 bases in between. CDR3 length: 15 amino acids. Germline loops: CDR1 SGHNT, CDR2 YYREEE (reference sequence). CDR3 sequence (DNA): TGTGCCAGCAGCTTGGGGGGGAATAGCAATCAGCCCCAGCATTTT. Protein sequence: CASSLGGNSNQPQHF.

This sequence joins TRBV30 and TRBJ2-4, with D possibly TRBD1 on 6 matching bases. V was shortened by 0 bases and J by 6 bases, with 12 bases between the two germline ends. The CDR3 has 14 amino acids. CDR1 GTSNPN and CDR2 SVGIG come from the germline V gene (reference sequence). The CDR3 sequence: CAWSVPGVGNIQYF. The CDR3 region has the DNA TGTGCCTGGAGTGTACCAGGGGTGGGAAACATTCAGTACTTC. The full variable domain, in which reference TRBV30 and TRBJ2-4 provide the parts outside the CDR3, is SQTIHQWPATLVQPVGSPLSLECTVEGTSNPNLYWYRQAAGRGLQLLFYSVGIGQISSEVPQNLSASRPQDRQFILSSKKLLLSDSGFYLCAWSVPGVGNIQYFGAGTRLSVL.

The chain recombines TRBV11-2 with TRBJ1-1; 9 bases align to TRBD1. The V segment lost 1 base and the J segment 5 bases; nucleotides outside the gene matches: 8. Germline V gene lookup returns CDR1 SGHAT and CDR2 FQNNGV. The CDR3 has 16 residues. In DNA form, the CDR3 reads TGTGCCAGCAGCTTAGTCTCGGGACAGGGAAGGACTGAAGCTTTCTTT. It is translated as CASSLVSGQGRTEAFF.

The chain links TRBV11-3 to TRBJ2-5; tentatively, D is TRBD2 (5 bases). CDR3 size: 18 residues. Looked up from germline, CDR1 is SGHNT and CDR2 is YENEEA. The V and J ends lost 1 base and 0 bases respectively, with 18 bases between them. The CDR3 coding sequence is TGTGCCAGCAGCTTAGCCGAATGGGGAGCTAGTAACCAAGAGACCCAGTACTTC. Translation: CASSLAEWGASNQETQYF.

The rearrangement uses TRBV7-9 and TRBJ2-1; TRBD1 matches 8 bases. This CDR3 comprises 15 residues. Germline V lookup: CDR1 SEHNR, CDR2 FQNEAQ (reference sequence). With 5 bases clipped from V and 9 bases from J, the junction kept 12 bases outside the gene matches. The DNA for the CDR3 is TGTGCCAGCAGCACCGGGACAGGAGCCTTTAGTGAGCAGTTCTTC. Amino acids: CASSTGTGAFSEQFF.

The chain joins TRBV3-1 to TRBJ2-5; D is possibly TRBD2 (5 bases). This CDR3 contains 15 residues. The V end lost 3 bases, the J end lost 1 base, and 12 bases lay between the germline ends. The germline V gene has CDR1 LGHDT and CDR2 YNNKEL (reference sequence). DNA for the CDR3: TGTGCCAGCAGCCACCCACCGACTACCCAAGAGACCCAGTACTTC. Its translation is CASSHPPTTQETQYF.

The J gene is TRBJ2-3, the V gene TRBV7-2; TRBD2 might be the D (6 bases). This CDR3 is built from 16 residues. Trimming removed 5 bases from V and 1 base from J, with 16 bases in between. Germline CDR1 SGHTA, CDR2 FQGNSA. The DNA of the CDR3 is TGTGCCAGCAGCCCCGGGGGACCTAGCGGCACAGATACGCAGTATTTT. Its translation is CASSPGGPSGTDTQYF.

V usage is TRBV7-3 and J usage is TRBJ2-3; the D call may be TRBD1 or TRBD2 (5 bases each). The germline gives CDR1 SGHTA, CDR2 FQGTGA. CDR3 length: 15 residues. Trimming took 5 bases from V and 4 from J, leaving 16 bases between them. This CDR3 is CASSHGARDADTQYF. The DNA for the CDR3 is TGTGCCAGCAGCCATGGAGCGAGGGACGCAGATACGCAGTATTTT.

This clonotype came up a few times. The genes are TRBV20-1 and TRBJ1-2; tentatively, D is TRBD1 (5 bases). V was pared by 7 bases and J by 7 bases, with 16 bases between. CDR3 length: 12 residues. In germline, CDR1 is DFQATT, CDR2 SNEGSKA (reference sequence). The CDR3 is CSGGGVVGGYTF. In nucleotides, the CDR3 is TGCAGTGGGGGAGGGGTTGTGGGTGGCTACACCTTC.

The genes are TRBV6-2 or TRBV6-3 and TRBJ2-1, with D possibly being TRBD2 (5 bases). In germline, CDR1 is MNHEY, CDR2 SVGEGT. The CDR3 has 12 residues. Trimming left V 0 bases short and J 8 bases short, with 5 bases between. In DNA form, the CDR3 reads TGTGCCAGCAGTTACTCGAGGGATGAGCAGTTCTTC. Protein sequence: CASSYSRDEQFF.

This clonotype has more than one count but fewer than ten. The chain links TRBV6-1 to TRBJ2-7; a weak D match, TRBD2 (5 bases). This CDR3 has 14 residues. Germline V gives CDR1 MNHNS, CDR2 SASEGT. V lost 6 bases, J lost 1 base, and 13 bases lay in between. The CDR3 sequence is CASRSFGESYEQYF. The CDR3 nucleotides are TGTGCCAGCAGATCGTTCGGGGAGTCCTACGAGCAGTACTTC.

The CDR3 DNA sequence: TGTGCCAGCAGTTTACAGGGATCTCGGGAGACCCAGTACTTC. Translation gives CASSLQGSRETQYF. The rearrangement joins TRBV28 to TRBJ2-5, with D perhaps matching TRBD1 (5 bases). V dropped 2 bases and J dropped 5 bases, with 12 bases sitting between them. Germline V gene sequence: CDR1 MDHEN, CDR2 SYDVKM. This CDR3 has 14 amino acids. The full variable domain, its missing parts supplied by reference TRBV28 and TRBJ2-5, is DVKVTQSSRYLVKRTGEKVFLECVQDMDHENMFWYRQDPGLGLRLIYFSYDVKMKEKGDIPEGYSVSREKKERFSLILESASTNQTSMYLCASSLQGSRETQYFGPGTRLLVL.

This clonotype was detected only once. CDR3 residues: CASSPGTSGMGLGETQYF. CDR3 bases: TGTGCCAGCAGCCCGGGGACTAGCGGGATGGGGTTGGGGGAGACCCAGTACTTC. V usage is TRBV6-1 and J usage is TRBJ2-5; the match to TRBD2 covers 13 bases. Germline-derived CDR1 and CDR2 are MNHNS and SASEGT. V gave up 6 bases and J gave up 5 bases; unmatched junction bases: 15. This CDR3 is built from 18 residues.

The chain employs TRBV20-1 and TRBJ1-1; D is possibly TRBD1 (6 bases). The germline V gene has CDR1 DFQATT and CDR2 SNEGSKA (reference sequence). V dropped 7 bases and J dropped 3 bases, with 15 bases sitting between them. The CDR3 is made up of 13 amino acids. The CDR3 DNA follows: TGCAGTGGTGTGTGGGGGCCCGACACTGAAGCTTTCTTT. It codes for CSGVWGPDTEAFF.

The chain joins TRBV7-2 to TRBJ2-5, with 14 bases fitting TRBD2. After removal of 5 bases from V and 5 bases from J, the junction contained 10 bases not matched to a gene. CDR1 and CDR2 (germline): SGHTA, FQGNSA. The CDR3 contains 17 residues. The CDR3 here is CASSQGLAGGIGETQYF. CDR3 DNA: TGTGCCAGCAGCCAAGGACTAGCGGGAGGAATTGGGGAGACCCAGTACTTC.

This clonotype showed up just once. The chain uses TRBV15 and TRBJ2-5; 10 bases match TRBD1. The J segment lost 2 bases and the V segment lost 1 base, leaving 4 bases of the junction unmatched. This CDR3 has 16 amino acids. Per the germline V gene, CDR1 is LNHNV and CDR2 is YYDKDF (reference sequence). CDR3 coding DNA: TGTGCCACCAGCAGAGCACGGACAGGGGGACAAGAGACCCAGTACTTC. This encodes CATSRARTGGQETQYF.

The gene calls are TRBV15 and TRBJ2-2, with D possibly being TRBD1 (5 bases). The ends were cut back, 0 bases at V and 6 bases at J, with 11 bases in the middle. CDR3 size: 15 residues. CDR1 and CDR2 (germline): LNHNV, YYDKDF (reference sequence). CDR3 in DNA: TGTGCCACCAGCAGAGAGGGGCAGCCTGCCGGGGAGCTGTTTTTT. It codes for CATSREGQPAGELFF.

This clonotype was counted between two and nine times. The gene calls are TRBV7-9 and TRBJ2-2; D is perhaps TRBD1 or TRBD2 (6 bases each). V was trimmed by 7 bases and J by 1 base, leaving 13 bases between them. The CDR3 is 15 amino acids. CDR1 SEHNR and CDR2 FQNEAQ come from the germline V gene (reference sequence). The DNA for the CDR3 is TGTGCCAGCACACCCGGGGGCCTGAACACCGGGGAGCTGTTTTTT. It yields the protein CASTPGGLNTGELFF.

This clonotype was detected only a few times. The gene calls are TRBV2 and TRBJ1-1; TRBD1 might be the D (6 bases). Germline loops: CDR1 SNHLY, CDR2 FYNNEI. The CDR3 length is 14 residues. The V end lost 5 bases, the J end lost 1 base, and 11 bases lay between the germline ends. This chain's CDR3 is CASSLQGPNTEAFF. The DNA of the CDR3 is TGTGCCAGCAGTTTACAGGGCCCGAACACTGAAGCTTTCTTT.

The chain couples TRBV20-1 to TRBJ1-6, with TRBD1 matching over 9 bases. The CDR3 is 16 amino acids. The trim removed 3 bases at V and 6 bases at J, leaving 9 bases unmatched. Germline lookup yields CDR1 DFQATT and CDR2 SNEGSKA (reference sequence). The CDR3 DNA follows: TGCAGTGCTAGGGTGTCGGGACAGGGTATTAATTCACCCCTCCACTTT. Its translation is CSARVSGQGINSPLHF.

The CDR3 nucleotides read TGCAGTGCTAGACCACAGGGCGCCTCGGTAATGAACACTGAAGCTTTCTTT. Its protein product is CSARPQGASVMNTEAFF. The chain links TRBV20-1 to TRBJ1-1, with D tentatively TRBD1 (6 bases). Germline V gives CDR1 DFQATT, CDR2 SNEGSKA (reference sequence). V gave up 2 bases and J gave up 0 bases, with 19 bases separating them. The CDR3 is made up of 17 amino acids.

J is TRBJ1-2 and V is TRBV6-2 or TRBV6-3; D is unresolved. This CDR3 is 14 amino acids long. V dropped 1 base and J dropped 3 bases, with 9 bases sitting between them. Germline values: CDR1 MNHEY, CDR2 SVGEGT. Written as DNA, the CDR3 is TGTGCCAGCAGTTACTTCTCCGGGGACTATGGCTACACCTTC. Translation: CASSYFSGDYGYTF.

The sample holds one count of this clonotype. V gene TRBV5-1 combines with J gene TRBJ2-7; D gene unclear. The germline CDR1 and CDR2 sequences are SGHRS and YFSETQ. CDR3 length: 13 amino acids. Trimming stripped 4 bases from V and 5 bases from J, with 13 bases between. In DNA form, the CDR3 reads TGCGCCAGCAGCCTTAGGGATCCTGACGAGCAGTACTTC. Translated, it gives CASSLRDPDEQYF.

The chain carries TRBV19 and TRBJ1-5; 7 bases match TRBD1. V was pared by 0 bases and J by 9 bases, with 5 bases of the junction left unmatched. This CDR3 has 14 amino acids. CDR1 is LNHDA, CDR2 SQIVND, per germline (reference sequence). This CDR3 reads CASSIEKGAGPQHF. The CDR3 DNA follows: TGTGCCAGTAGTATAGAAAAGGGGGCGGGGCCCCAGCATTTT.